The next 19 T cell receptor beta chains were all read from a single sample in a study of Graves' ophthalmopathy and Graves' hyperthyroidism (dated by TCRdb to 2016 to 2019). The sequencer listed for this sample is Illumina HiSeq 2000. For repertoire sequencing, TCR beta CDR3 regions were amplified from RNA transcripts. The first round was an RT-PCR using HTBI primers with the Qiagen OneStep RT-PCR kit, and this first round was followed by a second-round multiplex PCR, then size selection and purification. TCRdb itself trimmed the public reads at Q25 with fastp, ran MiXCR and retained productive beta chains. Rows merge per CDR3 protein into single entries with the most common DNA and genes. In all, the sample holds some 47,000 distinct CDR3 sequences, and over 40% of those were seen once. The ten largest clones capture 23% of the sample. The sample taken for sequencing was peripheral blood. The receptors originated from an adult man with Graves' ophthalmopathy.

V and J are TRBV10-1 and TRBJ2-3; D is unresolved. Germline CDR1 WNHNN, CDR2 SYGVQD (reference sequence). Trimming left V 2 bases short and J 8 bases short, with 8 bases between. This CDR3 contains 12 residues. CDR3 sequence (DNA): TGCGCCAGCAGTGAGGGACCGGGTACGCAGTATTTT. Translated, it gives CASSEGPGTQYF.

With respect to this clonotype: One end of the junction does not line up with germline, which may come from a read error. The gene calls are TRBV5-8 and TRBJ1-6; no firm D call. The CDR3 extends over 13 amino acids. Germline-derived CDR1 and CDR2 are SGHTS and YDEGEE. In DNA form, the CDR3 reads TGTGCCAGCAGCTTGGATAGGGATCGCACCCGAAGCTTT. This translates into CASSLDRDRTRSF.

In its sample, this clonotype ranks as medium-sized. This rearrangement joins TRBV7-9 to TRBJ1-2, with 10 bases matching TRBD1. The CDR3 covers 13 residues. Germline CDR1 is SEHNR and CDR2 is FQNEAQ (reference sequence). V was pared by 3 bases and J by 6 bases, with 1 base of the junction left unmatched. The CDR3 DNA follows: TGTGCCAGCAGCTTGGGGACAGGGGATGGCTACACCTTC. It translates to CASSLGTGDGYTF.

The chain couples TRBV7-3 to TRBJ2-7, with D maybe TRBD2 (6 bases). The CDR3 is 14 residues long. V was shortened by 3 bases and J by 2 bases, with 11 bases between the two germline ends. The germline gives CDR1 SGHTA, CDR2 FQGTGA. The CDR3 sequence is CASSLGRGPYEQYF. CDR3 nucleotides: TGTGCCAGCAGCTTGGGGCGGGGCCCCTACGAGCAGTACTTC.

This clonotype was observed many times. The chain couples TRBV20-1 to TRBJ2-1, with 12 bases fitting TRBD2. This CDR3 has 15 amino acids. The V gene end was trimmed by 4 bases and the J gene end by 6 bases; junction bases not matched to a gene: 7. From germline, CDR1 is DFQATT and CDR2 SNEGSKA (reference sequence). The CDR3 loop reads CSATKLAGGPNEQFF. The CDR3 DNA is TGCAGTGCTACAAAGCTAGCGGGAGGGCCCAATGAGCAGTTCTTC.

This chain joins TRBV10-3 and TRBJ2-3; D is perhaps TRBD1 or TRBD2 (6 bases each). The CDR3 totals 14 residues. V lost 3 bases and J 8 bases, leaving 15 bases between the germline ends. Germline V gives CDR1 ENHRY, CDR2 SYGVKD. For the CDR3, the DNA is TGTGCCATCAGTGACCGCGCCGGGGGCGGTACGCAGTATTTT. It translates to CAISDRAGGGTQYF.

This clonotype was counted only a few times. The V and J genes are TRBV7-2 and TRBJ2-2, with 8 bases that match TRBD1. Germline V CDR1 and CDR2: SGHTA, FQGNSA. Trimming at V came to 5 bases and at J to 4 bases, leaving 6 bases not matched to a gene. This CDR3 contains 15 residues. CDR3 protein: CASSLQTGVTGELFF. CDR3 bases: TGTGCCAGCAGCCTACAGACAGGGGTCACCGGGGAGCTGTTTTTT.

This clonotype was seen repeatedly, ten times or more. DNA for the CDR3: TGCAGTGCTAGAGATATAGCGGGAGTGGCAGATACGCAGTATTTT. Protein product: CSARDIAGVADTQYF. V is TRBV20-1 and J is TRBJ2-3; TRBD2 agrees at 9 bases. In germline, CDR1 is DFQATT, CDR2 SNEGSKA (reference sequence). This CDR3 comprises 15 residues. Losses at the gene ends were 0 bases for V and 4 bases for J; bases not matched to a gene: 5.

A word on this clonotype: A much larger clone lies one base from this, so it may be a read error. Since no conserved phenylalanine or tryptophan closes the CDR3, a read error is the likely cause. V and J are TRBV19 and TRBJ2-2; 8 bases agree with TRBD1. Germline CDR1 and CDR2: LNHDA and SQIVND (reference sequence). The CDR3 has 14 residues. V lost 11 bases, J lost 4 bases, and 9 bases stayed unmatched. The CDR3 sequence is CAGTRTGSTGELFV. The CDR3 DNA reads as TGTGCCGGTACCCGGACAGGGAGCACCGGGGAGCTGTTTGTT.

The chain combines TRBV5-1 with TRBJ1-3, with 9 bases aligning to TRBD1. V lost 7 bases and J lost 6; bases outside the gene matches: 5. Germline V lookup: CDR1 SGHRS, CDR2 YFSETQ. This CDR3 comprises 13 residues. The CDR3 sequence: CASQTGGENTIYF. In DNA, the CDR3 is TGCGCCAGCCAAACAGGGGGCGAAAACACCATATATTTT.

This clonotype ranks as medium-sized (0.01 to 0.1%). The chain couples TRBV29-1 to TRBJ2-1; 11 nucleotides line up with TRBD2. This CDR3 has 16 amino acids. V gave up 6 bases and J gave up 1 base; unmatched junction bases: 8. Germline-derived CDR1 and CDR2 are SQVTM and ANQGSEA. Written as DNA, the CDR3 is TGCAGCGTGTTATCCTGGACTAGCGGGTCCTACAATGAGCAGTTCTTC. It translates to CSVLSWTSGSYNEQFF.

This chain connects TRBV9 to TRBJ2-1, with D unclear. CDR3 length: 13 residues. Trimming took off 0 bases at V and 2 bases at J, with 3 bases between the two ends. In germline, CDR1 is SGDLS, CDR2 YYNGEE. Here the CDR3 reads CASSVAAYNEQFF. For the CDR3, the DNA is TGTGCCAGCAGCGTAGCAGCCTACAATGAGCAGTTCTTC.

In this sample, this clonotype turned up many times. CDR3 amino acids: CASRNSPGLGTQYF. In nucleotides, the CDR3 is TGTGCCAGCAGAAACTCCCCAGGGTTGGGGACCCAGTACTTC. The V and J genes are TRBV6-5 and TRBJ2-5; D is perhaps TRBD1 (5 bases). The length of the CDR3 is 14 residues. V lost 6 bases and J lost 7, with 18 bases in between. The germline CDR1 and CDR2 sequences are MNHEY and SVGAGI.

The chain recombines TRBV7-2 with TRBJ1-3, with TRBD1 matching over 11 bases. With 6 bases clipped from V and 2 bases from J, the junction kept 12 bases outside the gene matches. The germline V gene encodes CDR1 SGHTA and CDR2 FQGNSA. The CDR3 spans 18 residues. DNA of the CDR3: TGTGCCAGCAGGCCCGGGACAGGGGGATCGTGCCCTGGAAACACCATATATTTT. Translated, it gives CASRPGTGGSCPGNTIYF.

Many counts were recorded for this clonotype. The chain is built from TRBV11-3 and TRBJ2-7, with a weak D call TRBD2 (5 bases). V lost 5 bases to trimming and J lost 7 bases, with 15 bases between them. The CDR3 sequence is 13 residues long. From germline, CDR1 is SGHNT and CDR2 YENEEA. The CDR3 bases are TGTGCCAGCAGCCCACGTTTAGGAGGTGAGCAGTACTTC. Translation gives CASSPRLGGEQYF.

This clonotype was counted only a few times. The chain recombines TRBV2 with TRBJ2-3, with no clear D. Germline V gene sequence: CDR1 SNHLY, CDR2 FYNNEI. V shed 9 bases and J shed 2 bases, with 15 bases lying between them. The CDR3 is 14 amino acids. DNA of the CDR3: TGTGCCAGGACATCGAGGCTTTTCACAGATACGCAGTATTTT. Its translation is CARTSRLFTDTQYF.

This clonotype was observed a handful of times. This chain links TRBV9 with TRBJ2-3, with TRBD1 matching 9 bases. CDR1 is SGDLS, CDR2 YYNGEE, per germline. The J segment lost 1 base and the V segment lost 0 bases, leaving 3 bases of the junction unmatched. This CDR3 has 16 residues. The CDR3 DNA follows: TGTGCCAGCAGCGTAGGGGACAGGGCCGGCACAGATACGCAGTATTTT. It encodes CASSVGDRAGTDTQYF. The whole variable domain, remainder taken from reference TRBV9 and TRBJ2-3, is DSGVTQTPKHLITATGQRVTLRCSPRSGDLSVYWYQQSLDQGLQFLIQYYNGEERAKGNILERFSAQQFPDLHSELNLSSLELGDSALYFCASSVGDRAGTDTQYFGPGTRLTVL.

This clonotype occurred many times. The chain joins TRBV30 to TRBJ1-6; unclear D gene. Between the trimmed V and J ends, which lost 4 bases and 9 bases, there was a span of 10 bases. The germline gives CDR1 GTSNPN, CDR2 SVGIG (reference sequence). This CDR3 contains 12 residues. This CDR3 is CAWNPGGSPLHF. CDR3 DNA: TGTGCCTGGAACCCGGGAGGTTCACCCCTCCACTTT.

At least ten counts were recorded for this clonotype. The V gene is TRBV3-1, the J gene TRBJ1-4, with D unresolved. The CDR3 is made up of 12 amino acids. V lost 1 base and J 8 bases, leaving 5 bases between the germline ends. From germline, CDR1 is LGHDT and CDR2 YNNKEL (reference sequence). CDR3 region: CASSQAAEKLFF. CDR3 nucleotides: TGTGCCAGCAGCCAAGCAGCGGAAAAACTGTTTTTT.